This T cell receptor beta chain was captured by sequencing in a study of blood T cell repertoires in COVID-19. The germline V gene encodes CDR1 SGHRS and CDR2 YFSETQ. Trimming cost V 1 base and J 8 bases, with 18 bases left between them. The CDR3 is 15 residues long. Here immunoSEQ multiplex PCR was the method, and the copy in TCRdb shows in-frame clones only, minus some. The data hold approximately 260,000 clones, with roughly 86% observed a single time. The sequenced sample was PBMCs or T cells enriched from blood (not recorded which). The clonotype originates from a woman aged 40 to 50 with acute COVID-19. The chain employs TRBV5-1 and TRBJ1-2, with D tentatively TRBD1 (6 bases). The CDR3 loop reads CASSLSFGQNEGYTF. As DNA, the CDR3 is TGCGCCAGCAGCTTGAGTTTCGGACAGAACGAAGGCTACACCTTC. Combining the CDR3 with reference TRBV5-1 and TRBJ1-2 gives the whole variable domain KAGVTQTPRYLIKTRGQQVTLSCSPISGHRSVSWYQQTPGQGLQFLFEYFSETQRNKGNFPGRFSGRQFSNSRSEMNVSTLELGDSALYLCASSLSFGQNEGYTFGSGTRLTVV.